One sample yielded the 5 T cell receptor beta chains listed below, sequenced in a study of cytomegalovirus exposure and HLA in healthy donors. The study ran its PCR with 60 Vbeta and 13 Jbeta primers. Measured with immunoSEQ multiplex PCR; TCRdb has only the in-frame clones, and not every one. The sample yields over 150,000 clones, over 75% seen once. Sample: PBMCs. The receptors shown here come from a boy aged 2 to 9 in good health and CMV-seronegative.

The gene calls are TRBV5-1 and TRBJ2-2; TRBD1 matches at 8 bases. There are 15 residues in the CDR3. The trim removed 4 bases at V and 4 bases at J, leaving 6 bases unmatched. Germline CDR1 is SGHRS and CDR2 is YFSETQ. The CDR3 bases are TGCGCCAGCAGCCATAGGACAGGGAGCACCGGGGAGCTGTTTTTT. Protein sequence: CASSHRTGSTGELFF.

The rearrangement links TRBV19 to TRBJ2-7, with TRBD1 matching over 9 bases. The CDR3 runs 14 residues. V was pared by 5 bases and J by 2 bases, with 4 bases of the junction left unmatched. Looked up from germline, CDR1 is LNHDA and CDR2 is SQIVND (reference sequence). The CDR3 region is CASSHGTGPYEQYF. The CDR3 coding sequence is TGTGCCAGTAGTCACGGGACAGGGCCCTACGAGCAGTACTTC.

This chain links TRBV29-1 with TRBJ2-3; perhaps TRBD1 as D (5 bases). The CDR3 has 14 amino acids. Trimming stripped 4 bases from V and 2 bases from J, with 13 bases between. Germline V gives CDR1 SQVTM, CDR2 ANQGSEA. Here the CDR3 DNA reads TGCAGCGTTGTAAGCCCAGGGAACACAGATACGCAGTATTTT. It specifies CSVVSPGNTDTQYF.

V usage is TRBV11-3 and J usage is TRBJ2-3; 10 bases map to TRBD2. This CDR3 spans 17 amino acids. Per germline, CDR1 SGHNT and CDR2 YENEEA. V trimming: 1 base; J trimming: 4 bases; junction bases outside the gene matches: 8. The CDR3 is CASSLGRWTSGADTQYF. CDR3 nucleotides: TGTGCCAGCAGCTTAGGGCGATGGACTAGCGGTGCAGATACGCAGTATTTT. The whole variable domain, remainder taken from reference TRBV11-3 and TRBJ2-3, is EAGVVQSPRYKIIEKKQPVAFWCNPISGHNTLYWYLQNLGQGPELLIRYENEEAVDDSQLPKDRFSAERLKGVDSTLKIQPAELGDSAVYLCASSLGRWTSGADTQYFGPGTRLTVL.

This clone appeared once. The chain recombines TRBV29-1 with TRBJ2-1; TRBD1 might be the D (6 bases). This CDR3 is 11 amino acids long. Germline V CDR1 and CDR2: SQVTM, ANQGSEA. The ends were cut back, 1 base at V and 10 bases at J, with 8 bases in the middle. CDR3: CSVEGGREQFF. CDR3 DNA: TGCAGCGTTGAAGGGGGGCGGGAGCAGTTCTTC.